Listed below are T cell receptor beta chains from one sample, sequenced in a study of CD8+ T cells in alopecia areata. Only in-frame clones appear in the TCRdb table, and some are missing; sequencing was by immunoSEQ multiplex PCR. The sample consists of around 100,000 clones, under 60% of them appearing once. The specimen was CD8+ T cells sorted from blood, collected at week 24, from a patient treated with tofacitinib. These receptors originate from a human donor with alopecia areata. Both conserved end residues are part of each CDR3. Fields, in order: CDR3 protein, CDR3 DNA, clone size, D gene, J gene, V gene. D genes are given only for firm matches. For some rows the clone size is stated as once, few or many, or as a class when expanded; others skip it.

cdr3_aa: CAWTKQAESYEQYF
cdr3_nt: TGTGCCTGGACCAAACAGGCTGAGTCCTACGAGCAGTACTTC
clone_size: few
d_call: NA
j_call: TRBJ2-7
v_call: TRBV30

cdr3_aa: CASSPGLSSYNEQFF
cdr3_nt: TGTGCCAGCAGCCCGGGACTCAGCTCCTACAATGAGCAGTTCTTC
clone_size: NA
d_call: NA
j_call: TRBJ2-1
v_call: TRBV7-3

cdr3_aa: CASSEYQPQHF
cdr3_nt: TGTGCCAGCAGTGAATATCAGCCCCAGCATTTT
clone_size: NA
d_call: NA
j_call: TRBJ1-5
v_call: TRBV25-1

cdr3_aa: CASSAGSGWETQYF
cdr3_nt: TGTGCCAGCAGTGCCGGGTCGGGCTGGGAGACCCAGTACTTC
clone_size: NA
d_call: NA
j_call: TRBJ2-5
v_call: TRBV25-1

cdr3_aa: CASSLAEGWGANVLTF
cdr3_nt: TGTGCCAGCAGCTTAGCCGAAGGTTGGGGGGCCAACGTCCTGACTTTC
clone_size: few
d_call: NA
j_call: TRBJ2-6
v_call: TRBV7-8

cdr3_aa: CASSQGVSEGIQYF
cdr3_nt: TGCGCCAGCAGCCAAGGGGTATCGGAGGGCATTCAGTACTTC
clone_size: few
d_call: NA
j_call: TRBJ2-4
v_call: TRBV4-3

cdr3_aa: CASSGEGGGRFYEQYF
cdr3_nt: TGTGCCAGCAGTGGGGAAGGCGGGGGTAGGTTCTACGAGCAGTACTTC
clone_size: few
d_call: TRBD2
j_call: TRBJ2-7
v_call: TRBV27

cdr3_aa: CAWSVGADTEAFF
cdr3_nt: TGTGCCTGGAGTGTAGGAGCGGACACTGAAGCTTTCTTT
clone_size: NA
d_call: NA
j_call: TRBJ1-1
v_call: TRBV30

cdr3_aa: CSVLTGGQYGYTF
cdr3_nt: TGCAGCGTTCTGACAGGGGGCCAATATGGCTACACCTTC
clone_size: few
d_call: TRBD1
j_call: TRBJ1-2
v_call: TRBV29-1

cdr3_aa: CASSYSPRGYEQYF
cdr3_nt: TGTGCCAGCAGTTACAGCCCGCGGGGCTACGAGCAGTACTTC
clone_size: few
d_call: NA
j_call: TRBJ2-7
v_call: TRBV6-5

cdr3_aa: CASSQVLAETYNEQFF
cdr3_nt: TGTGCCAGCAGCCAAGTCCTAGCGGAGACCTACAATGAGCAGTTCTTC
clone_size: NA
d_call: TRBD2
j_call: TRBJ2-1
v_call: TRBV14

cdr3_aa: CASSPGAEAFF
cdr3_nt: TGTGCCAGCAGTCCAGGGGCAGAAGCTTTCTTT
clone_size: few
d_call: NA
j_call: TRBJ1-1
v_call: TRBV7-9

cdr3_aa: CASRLGQGLTEQYF
cdr3_nt: TGTGCCAGCAGACTGGGACAGGGTCTTACCGAGCAGTACTTC
clone_size: few
d_call: TRBD1
j_call: TRBJ2-7
v_call: TRBV11-2

cdr3_aa: CASSVGTGTGELFF
cdr3_nt: TGTGCCAGCAGTGTCGGGACAGGCACCGGGGAGCTGTTTTTT
clone_size: NA
d_call: TRBD1
j_call: TRBJ2-2
v_call: TRBV2

cdr3_aa: CASSFAEGNTEAFF
cdr3_nt: TGCGCCAGCAGCTTTGCGGAGGGGAACACTGAAGCTTTCTTT
clone_size: few
d_call: NA
j_call: TRBJ1-1
v_call: TRBV5-1